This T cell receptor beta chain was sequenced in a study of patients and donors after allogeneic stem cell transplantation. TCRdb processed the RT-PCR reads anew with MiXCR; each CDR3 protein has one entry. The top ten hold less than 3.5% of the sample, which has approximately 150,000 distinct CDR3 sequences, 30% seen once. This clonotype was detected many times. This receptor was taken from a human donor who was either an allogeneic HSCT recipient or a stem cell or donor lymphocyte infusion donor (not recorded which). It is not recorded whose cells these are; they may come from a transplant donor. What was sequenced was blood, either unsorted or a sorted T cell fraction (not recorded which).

The CDR3 coding sequence is TGTGCCAGCAGCTCCGGGACGGAGTATGGCTACACCTTC. It codes for CASSSGTEYGYTF. This chain links TRBV28 with TRBJ1-2; D is possibly TRBD1 (5 bases). This CDR3 spans 13 amino acids. V shed 6 bases and J shed 5 bases, with 13 bases lying between them. Germline loops: CDR1 MDHEN, CDR2 SYDVKM.